These 22 T cell receptor beta chains came from one sample sequenced in a study of T cell changes during pregnancy in multiple sclerosis. Assay used: immunoSEQ multiplex PCR; TCRdb lists only in-frame clones, some missing. The data contain tens of thousands of clones, 93% of them singletons. The starting material was peripheral blood, obtained after pregnancy. The receptors shown here come from a female donor with multiple sclerosis, enrolled in a pregnancy study.

The rearrangement links TRBV2 to TRBJ2-7; a possible D gene is TRBD1 (6 bases). The length of the CDR3 is 13 residues. Trimming removed 2 bases from V and 7 bases from J, with 12 bases in between. Germline V gives CDR1 SNHLY, CDR2 FYNNEI. CDR3 sequence (DNA): TGTGCCAGCAGTGAACAGGGGATGGGGGAGCAGTACTTC. Its translation is CASSEQGMGEQYF.

The chain recombines TRBV11-3 with TRBJ2-7; D is possibly TRBD1 (6 bases). The CDR3 covers 17 residues. Germline V gene lookup returns CDR1 SGHNT and CDR2 YENEEA. V gave up 3 bases and J gave up 2 bases, with 20 bases separating them. The CDR3 reads CASSFGWQGSFTYEQYF. The CDR3 bases are TGTGCCAGCAGCTTCGGGTGGCAGGGGTCATTCACCTACGAGCAGTACTTC.

The rearrangement joins TRBV4-2 to TRBJ2-1; 10 bases are shared with TRBD1. CDR1 is LGHNA, CDR2 YNFKEQ, per germline. There are 15 residues in the CDR3. V was clipped by 3 bases and J by 7 bases; unmatched bases: 6. The CDR3 loop reads CASSHYEGQGNEQFF. CDR3 DNA: TGTGCCAGCAGCCACTACGAGGGACAGGGGAATGAGCAGTTCTTC.

The rearrangement uses TRBV6-6 and TRBJ1-5; 7 nucleotides align to TRBD1. Trimming cost V 6 bases and J 4 bases; bases outside gene matches: 12. Per the germline V gene, CDR1 is MNHNY and CDR2 is SVGAGI (reference sequence). The CDR3 has 16 amino acids. CDR3 loop: CASREPGQLANQPQHF. As DNA, the CDR3 is TGTGCCAGCAGAGAACCGGGACAGTTAGCGAATCAGCCCCAGCATTTT.

The chain combines TRBV18 with TRBJ1-4, with 7 bases matching TRBD1. Trimming at V came to 5 bases and at J to 11 bases, leaving 20 bases not matched to a gene. The germline V gene encodes CDR1 KGHSH and CDR2 LQKENI. This CDR3 comprises 17 residues. This CDR3 reads CASSSTGSGDFRAKLFF. The DNA for the CDR3 is TGTGCCAGCTCATCGACAGGGTCAGGGGATTTTCGGGCGAAACTGTTTTTT. The full variable domain, completed using reference TRBV18 and TRBJ1-4, is NAGVMQNPRHLVRRRGQEARLRCSPMKGHSHVYWYRQLPEEGLKFMVYLQKENIIDESGMPKERFSAEFPKEGPSILRIQQVVRGDSAAYFCASSSTGSGDFRAKLFFGSGTQLSVL.

V is TRBV6-1 and J is TRBJ2-1; either TRBD1 or TRBD2 may fit D (10 bases each). This CDR3 is 19 amino acids long. Trimming removed 4 bases at V and 9 bases at J, with 31 bases between. Germline V gene lookup returns CDR1 MNHNS and CDR2 SASEGT. This CDR3 reads CASSARQGANSGRAGEQFF. As DNA, the CDR3 is TGTGCCAGCAGTGCCCGACAGGGGGCAAACAGCGGGAGGGCGGGTGAGCAGTTCTTC.

This clone has a single count. The V and J genes are TRBV27 and TRBJ2-7; TRBD2 matches at 7 bases. Germline V gene sequence: CDR1 MNHEY, CDR2 SMNVEV (reference sequence). The CDR3 totals 15 residues. J lost 7 bases, V lost 5 bases, and 14 bases had no gene match. CDR3 protein: CASSLSGGMVKEQYF. In DNA, the CDR3 is TGTGCCAGCAGTCTTTCGGGAGGTATGGTAAAGGAGCAGTACTTC.

In its sample, this clone was seen once. The CDR3 coding sequence is TGTGCCAGCAGCGTAGCGGGGTATAATTCACCCCTCCACTTT. This codes for CASSVAGYNSPLHF. The chain links TRBV9 to TRBJ1-6; no firm D call. Trimming cost V 0 bases and J 4 bases, with 5 bases left between them. CDR3 size: 14 residues. In germline, CDR1 is SGDLS, CDR2 YYNGEE. The whole variable domain, filled in from reference TRBV9 and TRBJ1-6, reads DSGVTQTPKHLITATGQRVTLRCSPRSGDLSVYWYQQSLDQGLQFLIQYYNGEERAKGNILERFSAQQFPDLHSELNLSSLELGDSALYFCASSVAGYNSPLHFGNGTRLTVT.

This chain connects TRBV5-6 to TRBJ2-5, with TRBD2 matching 10 bases. The germline gives CDR1 SGHDT, CDR2 YYEEEE. This CDR3 has 15 residues. V lost 0 bases, J lost 4 bases, and 3 bases stayed unmatched. The CDR3 loop is CASSLEGLARETQYF. The DNA for the CDR3 is TGTGCCAGCAGCTTGGAGGGACTAGCGAGAGAGACCCAGTACTTC.

The chain recombines TRBV6-5 with TRBJ2-7; 10 bases are shared with TRBD2. CDR1 is MNHEY and CDR2 is SVGAGI in the germline V gene. This CDR3 has 16 amino acids. V lost 4 bases to trimming and J lost 2 bases; unmatched junction nucleotides: 8. CDR3 in DNA: TGTGCCAGCAGTTCCCCTGTAGCGGGAGGTGCCTACGAGCAGTACTTC. Translating gives CASSSPVAGGAYEQYF.

The CDR3 loop is CASSAHRGSILNNEQFF. The CDR3 DNA follows: TGTGCCAGCAGCGCCCACAGGGGGTCTATTTTAAACAATGAGCAGTTCTTC. The chain employs TRBV7-2 and TRBJ2-1, with 8 bases lining up with TRBD1. Germline CDR1 is SGHTA and CDR2 is FQGNSA. Unmatched junction bases numbered 14, after V lost 5 bases and J lost 5 bases. The CDR3 totals 17 residues.

The V and J genes are TRBV7-2 and TRBJ1-2, with 9 bases that match TRBD1. CDR1 is SGHTA, CDR2 FQGNSA, per germline. This CDR3 has 14 residues. Germline trimming cut 5 bases from V and 2 bases from J; bases unmatched to any gene: 3. The CDR3 sequence is CASSRGTGNYGYTF. In DNA, the CDR3 is TGTGCCAGCAGCCGAGGGACAGGGAACTATGGCTACACCTTC.

This chain uses TRBV6-1 with TRBJ1-5; 8 nucleotides match TRBD1. Trimming took 2 bases from V and 0 from J; bases not matched to a gene: 6. Germline V gene lookup returns CDR1 MNHNS and CDR2 SASEGT. The CDR3 runs to 17 residues. The CDR3: CASSEPPGQDSNQPQHF. The CDR3 region has the DNA TGTGCCAGCAGTGAACCACCGGGACAGGATAGCAATCAGCCCCAGCATTTT.

The chain recombines TRBV5-1 with TRBJ1-1; D ambiguous. The CDR3 has 14 amino acids. The germline V and J ends were trimmed by 0 bases and 3 bases, with 9 bases remaining between them. The germline CDR1 and CDR2 sequences are SGHRS and YFSETQ. The CDR3 bases are TGCGCCAGCAGCTTGGCTGGCTCCGACACTGAAGCTTTCTTT. This codes for CASSLAGSDTEAFF.

The CDR3 spells CASSLGGVSDEQFF. The CDR3 DNA follows: TGTGCCAGCAGCTTAGGTGGAGTGAGCGATGAGCAGTTCTTC. The rearrangement uses TRBV7-9 and TRBJ2-1, with unresolved D. The CDR3 has 14 residues. V was clipped by 1 base and J by 8 bases, with 12 bases between them. The germline gives CDR1 SEHNR, CDR2 FQNEAQ (reference sequence).

The V call is TRBV7-9, the J call TRBJ2-1, with TRBD2 matching 8 bases. From germline, CDR1 is SEHNR and CDR2 FQNEAQ (reference sequence). CDR3 length: 14 amino acids. The junction had 1 base not matched to a gene; V was cut back by 1 base and J by 5 bases. CDR3 bases: TGTGCCAGCAGCTTAGTAGCGGGGCACAATGAGCAGTTCTTC. This translates into CASSLVAGHNEQFF.

The V call is TRBV9, the J call TRBJ1-1; 7 positions agree with TRBD1. There are 14 residues in the CDR3. V dropped 3 bases and J dropped 2; count of bases not matched to a gene: 4. The V gene's germline CDR1 is SGDLS and CDR2 YYNGEE. The CDR3 sequence is CASSAGQKNTEAFF. The CDR3 DNA reads as TGTGCCAGCAGCGCGGGACAGAAAAACACTGAAGCTTTCTTT.

The CDR3 loop reads CASSYVPTDNEQFF. DNA for the CDR3: TGTGCCAGCAGCTACGTCCCGACAGACAATGAGCAGTTCTTC. This chain uses TRBV7-2 with TRBJ2-1, with D possibly matching TRBD1 (5 bases). CDR3 size: 14 residues. Germline CDR1 and CDR2: SGHTA and FQGNSA. Trimming removed 4 bases from V and 5 bases from J, with 12 bases in between. Using reference TRBV7-2 and TRBJ2-1 for the parts outside the CDR3, the full variable domain is GAGVSQSPSNKVTEKGKDVELRCDPISGHTALYWYRQSLGQGLEFLIYFQGNSAPDKSGLPSDRFSAERTGGSVSTLTIQRTQQEDSAVYLCASSYVPTDNEQFFGPGTRLTVL.

This chain uses TRBV12-5 with TRBJ2-1; D is uncertain. Looked up from germline, CDR1 is LGHNT and CDR2 is FRNRAP. This CDR3 is built from 14 residues. Trimming stripped 6 bases from V and 0 bases from J, with 9 bases between. The CDR3 DNA reads TGTGCTAGTGGAAAGTCGAGCTCCTACAATGAGCAGTTCTTC. Its translation is CASGKSSSYNEQFF.

The rearrangement joins TRBV7-6 to TRBJ2-3, with TRBD2 identical over 8 bases. The CDR3 sequence is 18 residues long. The J segment lost 2 bases and the V segment lost 1 base, leaving 11 bases of the junction unmatched. Germline V gives CDR1 SGHVS, CDR2 FNYEAQ. The CDR3 loop is CASSLGSASGQITDTQYF. The CDR3 DNA is TGTGCCAGCAGCTTAGGATCCGCTAGCGGGCAGATCACAGATACGCAGTATTTT. The whole variable domain, filled in from reference TRBV7-6 and TRBJ2-3, reads GAGVSQSPRYKVTKRGQDVALRCDPISGHVSLYWYRQALGQGPEFLTYFNYEAQQDKSGLPNDRFSAERPEGSISTLTIQRTEQRDSAMYRCASSLGSASGQITDTQYFGPGTRLTVL.

The chain joins TRBV19 to TRBJ2-2, with 7 bases matching TRBD2. The CDR3 has 17 residues. Germline CDR1 is LNHDA and CDR2 is SQIVND (reference sequence). The trim removed 8 bases at V and 8 bases at J, leaving 20 bases unmatched. The CDR3 loop reads CASQTMGGRLSGGELFF. CDR3 nucleotide sequence: TGTGCCAGTCAAACTATGGGGGGGAGGCTGTCAGGGGGGGAGCTGTTTTTT.

The chain links TRBV13 to TRBJ1-4; TRBD1 is a possible D gene (5 bases). Germline V gene sequence: CDR1 PRHDT, CDR2 FYEKMQ (reference sequence). V lost 6 bases and J 8 bases, leaving 16 bases between the germline ends. The CDR3 runs 14 residues. The CDR3 loop reads CASSLHFGGEKLFF. CDR3 coding DNA: TGTGCCAGCAGTCTCCATTTTGGGGGGGAAAAACTGTTTTTT.